This TCR beta chain was found in a study of T-cell reconstitution after alpha-beta-depleted transplantation in children. The germline CDR1 and CDR2 sequences are MNHEY and SMNVEV (reference sequence). The CDR3 runs to 16 residues. The ends lost 4 bases at V and 3 bases at J; junction bases unmatched: 7. Unique molecular identifiers featured in how the TCRbeta library was prepared. MiXCR, run by TCRdb on the PCR reads, gives a single entry per CDR3 protein. The sample includes about 370,000 distinct CDR3 sequences, around 20% of them seen just once. In its sample, this clonotype was seen a few times. This chain joins TRBV27 and TRBJ2-1, with TRBD2 identical over 9 bases. The origin of this receptor is a human donor who donated a stem cell graft to a child with acute myeloid leukemia. The source was PBMCs from the stem cell graft donor, collected from the stem cell graft. CDR3: CASSSLTSGYYNEQFF. CDR3 sequence (DNA): TGTGCCAGCAGTTCCCTAACTAGCGGGTACTACAATGAGCAGTTCTTC.